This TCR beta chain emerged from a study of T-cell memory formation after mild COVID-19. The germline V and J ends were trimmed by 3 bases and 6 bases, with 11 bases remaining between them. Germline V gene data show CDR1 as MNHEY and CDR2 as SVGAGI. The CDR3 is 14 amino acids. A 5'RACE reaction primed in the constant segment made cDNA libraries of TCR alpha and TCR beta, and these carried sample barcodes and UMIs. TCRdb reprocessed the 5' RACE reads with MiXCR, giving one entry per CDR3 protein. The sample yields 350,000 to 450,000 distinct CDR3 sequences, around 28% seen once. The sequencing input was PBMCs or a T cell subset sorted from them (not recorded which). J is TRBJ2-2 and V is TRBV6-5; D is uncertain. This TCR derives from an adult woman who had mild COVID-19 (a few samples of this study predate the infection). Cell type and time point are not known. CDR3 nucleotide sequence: TGTGCCAGCAGTTATCCCATCCCTCCCGGGGAGCTGTTTTTT. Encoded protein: CASSYPIPPGELFF.